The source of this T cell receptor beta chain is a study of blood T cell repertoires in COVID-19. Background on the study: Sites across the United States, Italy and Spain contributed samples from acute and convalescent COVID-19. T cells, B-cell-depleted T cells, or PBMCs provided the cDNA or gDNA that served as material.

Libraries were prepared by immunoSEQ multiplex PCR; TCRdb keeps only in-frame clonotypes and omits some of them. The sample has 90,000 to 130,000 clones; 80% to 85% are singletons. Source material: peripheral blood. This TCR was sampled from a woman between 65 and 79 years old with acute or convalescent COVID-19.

The CDR3 bases are TGTGCCAGCAGTGAAAGGGGGGGACAGGGAAGACCTGGGGCCAACGTCCTGACTTTC. The encoded protein is CASSERGGQGRPGANVLTF. The chain uses TRBV6-1 and TRBJ2-6, with 9 bases identical to TRBD1. Germline loops: CDR1 MNHNS, CDR2 SASEGT. The V and J ends lost 2 bases and 2 bases, in that order; junction bases with no gene match: 10. This CDR3 has 19 amino acids.